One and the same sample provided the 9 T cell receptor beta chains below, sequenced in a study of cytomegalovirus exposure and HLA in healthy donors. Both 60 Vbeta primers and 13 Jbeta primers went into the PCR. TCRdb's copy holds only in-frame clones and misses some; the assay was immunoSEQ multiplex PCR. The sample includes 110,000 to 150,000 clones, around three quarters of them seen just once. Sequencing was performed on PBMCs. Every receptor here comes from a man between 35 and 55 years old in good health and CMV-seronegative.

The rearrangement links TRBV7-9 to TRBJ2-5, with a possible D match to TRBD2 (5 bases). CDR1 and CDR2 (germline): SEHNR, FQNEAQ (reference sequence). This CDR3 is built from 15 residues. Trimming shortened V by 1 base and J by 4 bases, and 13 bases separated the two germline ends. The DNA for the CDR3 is TGTGCCAGCAGCTTAGGGAGGAGCGGAGGAGAGACCCAGTACTTC. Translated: CASSLGRSGGETQYF.

The CDR3, as DNA: TGTGCCAGCCACAGGGGGGATAATCTTGGCGAAGCTTTCTTT. It is translated as CASHRGDNLGEAFF. The rearrangement joins TRBV7-8 to TRBJ1-1, with TRBD1 matching 8 bases. V lost 8 bases, J lost 8 bases, and 13 bases stayed unmatched. This CDR3 spans 14 amino acids. Germline V CDR1 and CDR2: SGHVS, FQNEAQ.

In DNA form, the CDR3 reads TGTGCCAGTAGACAGGCAACCGGGGAGCTGTTTTTT. Translation: CASRQATGELFF. V is TRBV19 and J is TRBJ2-2; maybe TRBD1 (5 bases). V dropped 6 bases and J dropped 5 bases, with 7 bases sitting between them. Per germline, CDR1 LNHDA and CDR2 SQIVND (reference sequence). This CDR3 is built from 12 residues.

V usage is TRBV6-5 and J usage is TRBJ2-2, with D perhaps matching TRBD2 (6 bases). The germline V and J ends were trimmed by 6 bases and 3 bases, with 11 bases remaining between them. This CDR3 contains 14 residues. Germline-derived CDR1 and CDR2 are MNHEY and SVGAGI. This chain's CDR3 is CASRPGTYTGELFF. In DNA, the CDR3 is TGTGCCAGCAGACCCGGGACTTACACCGGGGAGCTGTTTTTT.

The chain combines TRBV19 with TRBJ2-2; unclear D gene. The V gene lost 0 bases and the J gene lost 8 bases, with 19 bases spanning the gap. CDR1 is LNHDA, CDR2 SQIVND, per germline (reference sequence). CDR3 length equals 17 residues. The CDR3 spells CASSIDLSERTPGELFF. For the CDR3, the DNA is TGTGCCAGTAGTATAGATCTGTCAGAACGAACACCGGGGGAGCTGTTTTTT. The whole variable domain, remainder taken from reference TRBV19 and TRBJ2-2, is DGGITQSPKYLFRKEGQNVTLSCEQNLNHDAMYWYRQDPGQGLRLIYYSQIVNDFQKGDIAEGYSVSREKKESFPLTVTSAQKNPTAFYLCASSIDLSERTPGELFFGEGSRLTVL.

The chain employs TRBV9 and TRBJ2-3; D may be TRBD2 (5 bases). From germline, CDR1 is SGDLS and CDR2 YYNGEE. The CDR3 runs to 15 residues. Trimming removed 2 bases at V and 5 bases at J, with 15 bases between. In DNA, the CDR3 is TGTGCCAGCAGCGTGGGCGAGGGTTCAATAGATACGCAGTATTTT. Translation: CASSVGEGSIDTQYF.

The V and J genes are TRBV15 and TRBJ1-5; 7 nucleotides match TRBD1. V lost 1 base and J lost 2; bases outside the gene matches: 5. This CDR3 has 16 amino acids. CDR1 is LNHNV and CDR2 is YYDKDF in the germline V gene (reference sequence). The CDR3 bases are TGTGCCACCAGCAGAGGACAGGGCCGGGGCAATCAGCCCCAGCATTTT. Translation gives CATSRGQGRGNQPQHF. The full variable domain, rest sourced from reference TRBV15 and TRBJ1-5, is DAMVIQNPRYQVTQFGKPVTLSCSQTLNHNVMYWYQQKSSQAPKLLFHYYDKDFNNEADTPDNFQSRRPNTSFCFLDIRSPGLGDTAMYLCATSRGQGRGNQPQHFGDGTRLSIL.

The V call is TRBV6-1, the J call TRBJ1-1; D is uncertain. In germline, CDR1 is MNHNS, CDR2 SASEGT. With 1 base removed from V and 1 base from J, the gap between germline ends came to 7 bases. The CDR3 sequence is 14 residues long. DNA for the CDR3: TGTGCCAGCAGTGAAGGACAAGAGAACACTGAAGCTTTCTTT. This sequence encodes CASSEGQENTEAFF.

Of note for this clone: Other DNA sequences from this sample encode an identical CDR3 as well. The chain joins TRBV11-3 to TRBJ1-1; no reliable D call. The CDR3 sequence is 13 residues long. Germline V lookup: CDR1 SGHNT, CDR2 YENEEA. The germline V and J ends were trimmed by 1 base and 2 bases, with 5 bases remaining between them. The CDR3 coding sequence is TGTGCCAGCAGCTTAGGCAGAAACACTGAAGCTTTCTTT. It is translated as CASSLGRNTEAFF.